This T cell receptor (beta chain) was recorded in a study of T-cell reconstitution after alpha-beta-depleted transplantation in children. Per germline, CDR1 DFQATT and CDR2 SNEGSKA (reference sequence). CDR3 length: 14 residues. Unique molecular identifiers were incorporated during preparation of the TCRbeta library. TCRdb reprocessed the PCR reads via MiXCR and lists one record per CDR3 protein. The sample carries over 550,000 distinct CDR3 sequences, under 12% recorded once. This material consisted of PBMCs from the stem cell graft donor, taken from the stem cell graft. V is TRBV20-1 and J is TRBJ2-4; 7 nucleotides align to TRBD2. Judging by the DNA end, TRBJ2-1 fits better; the J call may be wrong. The source of this sequence is a human donor who donated a stem cell graft to a child with acute myeloid leukemia. The CDR3 is CSGNPSSGKNIQFF. The CDR3 DNA reads TGCAGTGGGAATCCATCTAGCGGTAAAAACATTCAGTTCTTC.